This TCR beta chain was captured by sequencing in a study of CXCR3-negative and CXCR3-positive naive CD8 T cells. Overall study results and limits: Greater hydrophobicity was found in TRB CDR3s of CXCR3-positive naive cells than of CXCR3-negative naive cells. Researchers report CXCR3 expression partially decreased after cryopreservation, with fresh PBMCs used in most assays. Both naive subsets had comparably high diversity; memory CD8+ cells much lower.

To note about this clonotype: Its antigen is still unknown.

Carrying UMI labels, the TRB cDNA libraries were prepared through 5' RACE. Using the 5' RACE reads, TCRdb records one entry per CDR3 protein without DNA. The sample spans under 85,000 distinct CDR3 sequences; the ten largest clones claim about 0.62%. CDR1 and CDR2 (germline): SQVTM, ANQGSEA. CDR3 length equals 15 residues. The rearrangement joins TRBV29-1 to TRBJ2-7; there is no DNA to check the TCRdb D call of TRBD1. The sequence derives from a human donor in good health. Some clones in this sample may be carry-over from other donors' samples. Sequencing was carried out using naive CXCR3+ CD8+ T cells from blood. Subset denoted: CD45RO-CCR7+CD27+CD95- naive CD8+ T cells expressing CXCR3 (TNR3+). The chain's CDR3 is CSVITGGNASYEQYF.